These 29 T cell receptor beta chains originate from one sample sequenced in a study of beta chain features in type 1 diabetes. Reverse transcription of all isolated RNA meant that expressed TCRB transcripts were sequenced. Clones were sequenced by immunoSEQ multiplex PCR, and TCRdb holds only the in-frame ones, with some missing. The data contain around 160,000 clones, about 51% of them singletons. Sequenced: Tregs from blood. The receptors originated from a man between 18 and 29 years old in good health.

The J gene is TRBJ1-5, the V gene TRBV18; a weak D match, TRBD1 (6 bases). CDR3 length: 15 residues. The V gene's germline CDR1 is KGHSH and CDR2 LQKENI. With 4 bases removed from V and 4 bases from J, the gap between germline ends came to 14 bases. The CDR3 region has the DNA TGTGCCAGCTCACTAATCGGGGGGGCTAATCAGCCCCAGCATTTT. Protein: CASSLIGGANQPQHF.

The chain uses TRBV19 and TRBJ1-1; 8 nucleotides line up with TRBD1. J lost 4 bases, V lost 5 bases, and 6 bases had no gene match. The CDR3 spans 14 residues. Germline CDR1 is LNHDA and CDR2 is SQIVND (reference sequence). CDR3 DNA: TGTGCCAGTAGTGTGACAGGGGATCGCACTGAAGCTTTCTTT. It is translated as CASSVTGDRTEAFF. The full variable domain, with the rest looked up from reference TRBV19 and TRBJ1-1, is DGGITQSPKYLFRKEGQNVTLSCEQNLNHDAMYWYRQDPGQGLRLIYYSQIVNDFQKGDIAEGYSVSREKKESFPLTVTSAQKNPTAFYLCASSVTGDRTEAFFGQGTRLTVV.

A single count supports this clone. The V call is TRBV5-6, the J call TRBJ1-2; 8 bases fit TRBD1. The CDR3 runs to 15 residues. Germline lookup yields CDR1 SGHDT and CDR2 YYEEEE. V was clipped by 0 bases and J by 4 bases; unmatched bases: 5. CDR3 sequence reads: CASSLVQGARYGYTF. The DNA of the CDR3 is TGTGCCAGCAGCTTGGTTCAGGGGGCCCGCTATGGCTACACCTTC.

A single count supports this clone. This chain links TRBV10-3 with TRBJ2-5, with D maybe TRBD1 (5 bases). Looked up from germline, CDR1 is ENHRY and CDR2 is SYGVKD. V lost 6 bases and J lost 4, with 12 bases in between. This CDR3 region has 13 residues. In nucleotides, the CDR3 is TGTGCCATCAGGGCAGGGTTCCCAGAGACCCAGTACTTC. This encodes CAIRAGFPETQYF.

This clone was seen more than once but under ten times. This chain uses TRBV4-2 with TRBJ2-7, with D tentatively TRBD1 (5 bases). CDR1 LGHNA and CDR2 YNFKEQ come from the germline V gene. V was pared by 0 bases and J by 6 bases, with 9 bases between. The CDR3 consists of 13 residues. The CDR3 bases are TGTGCCAGCAGCCAAGATTGGGGCCGCGAGCAGTACTTC. Residues: CASSQDWGREQYF.

This clone was counted once. The chain recombines TRBV7-6 with TRBJ2-3; 13 nucleotides match TRBD2. The CDR3 extends over 17 amino acids. Germline CDR1 reads SGHVS; CDR2 reads FNYEAQ. V trimming: 4 bases; J trimming: 9 bases; junction bases outside the gene matches: 13. The CDR3 spells CASSSYETSGGSWTQYF. DNA for the CDR3: TGTGCCAGCAGCTCCTACGAGACTAGCGGGGGGTCGTGGACGCAGTATTTT.

The rearrangement joins TRBV18 to TRBJ2-1, with a tentative D call TRBD1 (6 bases). The CDR3 is 12 residues long. Between the trimmed V and J ends, which lost 5 bases and 7 bases, there was a span of 9 bases. The germline V gene encodes CDR1 KGHSH and CDR2 LQKENI. CDR3 sequence reads: CASSWTDNEQFF. CDR3 bases: TGTGCCAGCTCATGGACAGATAATGAGCAGTTCTTC.

V and J are TRBV6-5 and TRBJ2-3; tentatively, D is TRBD1 (6 bases). Trimming cost V 6 bases and J 7 bases, with 8 bases left between them. This CDR3 has 11 residues. Looked up from germline, CDR1 is MNHEY and CDR2 is SVGAGI. CDR3: CASRWGHTQYF. Here the CDR3 DNA reads TGTGCCAGCAGGTGGGGGCATACGCAGTATTTT.

The CDR3 coding sequence is TGTGCCTGGAGTGCTCAGGCCGGGGGCTATGGCTACACCTTC. The encoded protein is CAWSAQAGGYGYTF. The chain has TRBV30 and TRBJ1-2; D is possibly TRBD1 (5 bases). The CDR3 has 14 residues. CDR1 is GTSNPN and CDR2 is SVGIG in the germline V gene (reference sequence). Trimming removed 1 base from V and 4 bases from J, with 13 bases in between.

This clone was counted once. The chain uses TRBV5-1 and TRBJ2-7; 10 nucleotides agree with TRBD2. Germline CDR1 is SGHRS and CDR2 is YFSETQ. There are 18 residues in the CDR3. V lost 4 bases, J lost 0 bases, and 13 bases stayed unmatched. CDR3 DNA: TGCGCCAGCAGCAAAACCCCCGCTAGCGGGGGAAGCTCCTACGAGCAGTACTTC. Translated, it gives CASSKTPASGGSSYEQYF.

This chain uses TRBV29-1 with TRBJ1-4; D possibly corresponds to TRBD1 (5 bases). V lost 4 bases and J lost 7, with 13 bases in between. The germline CDR1 and CDR2 sequences are SQVTM and ANQGSEA. CDR3 length: 13 amino acids. The CDR3 sequence is CSVGVGPGEKLFF. In DNA, the CDR3 is TGCAGCGTTGGCGTGGGGCCGGGTGAAAAACTGTTTTTT.

The chain is built from TRBV4-2 and TRBJ2-6; D is undetermined. The CDR3 length is 13 residues. Germline V gene data show CDR1 as LGHNA and CDR2 as YNFKEQ. Trimming took off 7 bases at V and 2 bases at J, with 6 bases between the two ends. CDR3 sequence (DNA): TGTGCCAGCACCCGTGCTGGGGCCAACGTCCTGACTTTC. This codes for CASTRAGANVLTF.

As to this clone: Other DNA sequences in the same sample also yield this CDR3. This chain connects TRBV7-2 to TRBJ2-1; unclear D gene. Trimming cost V 1 base and J 5 bases, with 6 bases left between them. Germline V gene sequence: CDR1 SGHTA, CDR2 FQGNSA. The CDR3 consists of 13 residues. This CDR3 reads CASSLGQNNEQFF. In DNA, the CDR3 is TGTGCCAGCAGCTTAGGGCAAAACAATGAGCAGTTCTTC.

The V gene is TRBV2, the J gene TRBJ2-7; 7 bases match TRBD1. The CDR3 length is 12 residues. Germline CDR1 reads SNHLY; CDR2 reads FYNNEI. With 2 bases clipped from V and 8 bases from J, the junction kept 3 bases outside the gene matches. CDR3 protein: CASSELTGKQYF. CDR3 bases: TGTGCCAGCAGTGAATTGACAGGGAAGCAGTACTTC.

J is TRBJ1-2 and V is TRBV13; 11 bases are shared with TRBD1. Trimming at V came to 2 bases and at J to 8 bases, leaving 16 bases not matched to a gene. Germline CDR1 PRHDT, CDR2 FYEKMQ (reference sequence). CDR3 length: 18 amino acids. CDR3 region: CASSLSWTGGAFKKGYTF. The CDR3 coding sequence is TGTGCCAGCAGCTTATCCTGGACAGGGGGCGCGTTTAAGAAGGGCTACACCTTC.

This chain uses TRBV29-1 with TRBJ2-7; 8 bases are a match to TRBD1. The CDR3 runs 13 residues. With 5 bases clipped from V and 2 bases from J, the junction kept 5 bases outside the gene matches. Germline CDR1 is SQVTM and CDR2 is ANQGSEA. The CDR3 loop is CSVQGQGPYEQYF. CDR3 DNA: TGCAGCGTTCAAGGACAGGGCCCCTACGAGCAGTACTTC.

The chain combines TRBV5-4 with TRBJ1-2; the D gene is possibly TRBD1 (5 bases). The V end lost 0 bases, the J end lost 7 bases, and 7 bases lay between the germline ends. Germline lookup yields CDR1 SGHNT and CDR2 YYREEE (reference sequence). The CDR3 runs 12 residues. The CDR3 loop reads CASSLDRGGYTF. CDR3 sequence (DNA): TGTGCCAGCAGCTTGGATAGGGGTGGCTACACCTTC.

The rearrangement links TRBV7-8 to TRBJ1-5; perhaps TRBD1 as D (5 bases). The germline V and J ends were trimmed by 3 bases and 4 bases, with 10 bases remaining between them. Germline V lookup: CDR1 SGHVS, CDR2 FQNEAQ. The CDR3 covers 14 residues. DNA of the CDR3: TGTGCCAGCAGCTTGGGCAGGGATAATCAGCCCCAGCATTTT. Amino acid sequence: CASSLGRDNQPQHF.

The chain combines TRBV7-9 with TRBJ2-1, with 8 nucleotides matching TRBD2. CDR3 length equals 15 residues. With 4 bases clipped from V and 8 bases from J, the junction kept 10 bases outside the gene matches. From germline, CDR1 is SEHNR and CDR2 FQNEAQ (reference sequence). In DNA form, the CDR3 reads TGTGCCAGCAGCTCCCACGGGACTAGTGGCCATGAGCAGTTCTTC. Protein sequence: CASSSHGTSGHEQFF.

In this sample, this clone turned up a few times. The chain recombines TRBV5-5 with TRBJ2-5, with 7 nucleotides matching TRBD2. This CDR3 is 13 amino acids long. Germline lookup yields CDR1 SGHKS and CDR2 YYEKEE (reference sequence). V lost 4 bases and J lost 5; bases outside the gene matches: 5. Here the CDR3 DNA reads TGTGCCAGCAGCGGGGGGGTTTGGGAGACCCAGTACTTC. It yields the protein CASSGGVWETQYF. Looking up the rest from reference TRBV5-5 and TRBJ2-5 gives the full variable domain: DAGVTQSPTHLIKTRGQQVTLRCSPISGHKSVSWYQQVLGQGPQFIFQYYEKEERGRGNFPDRFSARQFPNYSSELNVNALLLGDSALYLCASSGGVWETQYFGPGTRLLVL.

The chain links TRBV6-6 to TRBJ2-3, with D maybe TRBD2 (6 bases). The CDR3 length is 15 residues. CDR1 and CDR2 from the germline V gene are MNHNY and SVGAGI (reference sequence). V gave up 1 base and J gave up 2 bases, with 10 bases separating them. In nucleotides, the CDR3 is TGTGCCAGCAGTTACTTTAGCGGTATCACAGATACGCAGTATTTT. Its translation is CASSYFSGITDTQYF.

The gene calls are TRBV4-2 and TRBJ1-4, with D perhaps matching TRBD1 (5 bases). The V end was cut by 0 bases, the J end by 4 bases, with 12 bases between. Germline-derived CDR1 and CDR2 are LGHNA and YNFKEQ. The CDR3 extends over 16 amino acids. The CDR3 DNA follows: TGTGCCAGCAGCCAAGATAGGGACTTCTTTAATGAAAAACTGTTTTTT. It specifies CASSQDRDFFNEKLFF.

J is TRBJ1-6 and V is TRBV7-3; 7 nucleotides line up with TRBD1. After removal of 6 bases from V and 14 bases from J, the junction contained 10 bases not matched to a gene. The CDR3 is made up of 13 amino acids. Germline CDR1 SGHTA, CDR2 FQGTGA. This chain's CDR3 is CASSRNRQGTLHF. The CDR3 coding sequence is TGTGCCAGCAGTCGAAACAGACAGGGCACCCTCCACTTT.

On this clone: The junction and the germline gene differ at one end; a read error may be behind it. DNA for the CDR3: TGTGCCGTCAGTGATTCGGGGTACACTGAAGCTTTCTTT. Encoded protein: CAVSDSGYTEAFF. The chain joins TRBV10-3 to TRBJ1-1; D ambiguous. Germline lookup yields CDR1 ENHRY and CDR2 SYGVKD. This CDR3 contains 13 residues.

The gene calls are TRBV5-6 and TRBJ1-2; D gene uncertain. Trimming shortened V by 2 bases and J by 5 bases, and 13 bases separated the two germline ends. Germline V gives CDR1 SGHDT, CDR2 YYEEEE. CDR3 size: 14 residues. CDR3 in amino acids: CASSLRGWGYGYTF. Written as DNA, the CDR3 is TGTGCCAGCAGCTTACGAGGGTGGGGTTATGGCTACACCTTC. Full variable domain (remainder filled in from reference TRBV5-6 and TRBJ1-2): DAGVTQSPTHLIKTRGQQVTLRCSPKSGHDTVSWYQQALGQGPQFIFQYYEEEERQRGNFPDRFSGHQFPNYSSELNVNALLLGDSALYLCASSLRGWGYGYTFGSGTRLTVV.

This chain uses TRBV11-2 with TRBJ2-3, with 9 bases aligning to TRBD2. The CDR3 runs to 17 residues. V lost 2 bases and J lost 3; bases outside the gene matches: 9. Germline V gene data show CDR1 as SGHAT and CDR2 as FQNNGV. The CDR3 loop reads CASSLFFRAGGTDTQYF. In nucleotides, the CDR3 is TGTGCCAGCAGCTTATTTTTTAGAGCGGGGGGAACAGATACGCAGTATTTT.

This clone was seen a few times. The rearrangement joins TRBV7-9 to TRBJ2-5, with D possibly TRBD1 on 6 matching bases. The J call may be incorrect, as the DNA end agrees better with TRBJ2-7. The CDR3 is 14 amino acids. Germline V CDR1 and CDR2: SEHNR, FQNEAQ (reference sequence). The CDR3 protein is CASSLAGAPYEQYF. For the CDR3, the DNA is TGTGCCAGCAGCTTGGCAGGGGCCCCCTACGAGCAGTACTTC.

This clone was counted between two and nine times. The V call is TRBV5-1, the J call TRBJ2-7, with a possible D match to TRBD1 (6 bases). Germline V gene sequence: CDR1 SGHRS, CDR2 YFSETQ. With 0 bases removed from V and 0 bases from J, the gap between germline ends came to 7 bases. The CDR3 length is 14 residues. DNA of the CDR3: TGCGCCAGCAGCTTGGACAGGGCCTCCTACGAGCAGTACTTC. Its translation: CASSLDRASYEQYF.

This clone has a handful of counts. The chain combines TRBV18 with TRBJ1-2; D gene ambiguous. V lost 2 bases, J lost 4 bases, and 11 bases lay in between. The CDR3 is 14 residues long. Germline V gene data show CDR1 as KGHSH and CDR2 as LQKENI. The CDR3 region has the DNA TGTGCCAGCTCACCAGAAGGGAGCTCCTATGGCTACACCTTC. It yields the protein CASSPEGSSYGYTF.